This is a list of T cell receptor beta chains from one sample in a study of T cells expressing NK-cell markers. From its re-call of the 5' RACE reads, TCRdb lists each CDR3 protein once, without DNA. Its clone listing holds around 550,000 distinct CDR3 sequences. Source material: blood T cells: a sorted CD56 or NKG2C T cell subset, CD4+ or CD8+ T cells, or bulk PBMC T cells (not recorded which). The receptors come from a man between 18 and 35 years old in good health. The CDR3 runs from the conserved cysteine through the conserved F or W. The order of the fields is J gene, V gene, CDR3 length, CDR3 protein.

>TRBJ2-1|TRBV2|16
CASSTDRGLGYNEQFF
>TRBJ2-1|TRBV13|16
CASSLVGSPGVDEQFF
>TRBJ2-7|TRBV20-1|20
CSARDRPSAVATQAEDEQYF
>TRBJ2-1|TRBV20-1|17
CSARYGTLATQYNEQFF
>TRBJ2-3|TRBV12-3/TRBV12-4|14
CASSLGLATDTQYF
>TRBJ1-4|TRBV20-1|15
CSANPDLLWGEKLFF
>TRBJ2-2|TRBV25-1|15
CASSQRGDRSGELFF
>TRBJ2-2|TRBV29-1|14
CSVRTLAVTGELFF
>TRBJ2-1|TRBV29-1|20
CSVESGTSGPLHSSYNEQFF
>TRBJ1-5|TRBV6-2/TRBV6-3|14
CASSLRTRNQPQHF
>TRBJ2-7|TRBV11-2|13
CADKREGFNEQYF
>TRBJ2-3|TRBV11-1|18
CASSMGLAGDHSTDTQYF
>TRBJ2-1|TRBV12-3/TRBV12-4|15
CASTTGLAGLNEQFF
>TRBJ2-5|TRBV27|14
CASSSLAETLTQYF
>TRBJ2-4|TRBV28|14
CASSQGSARNIQYF
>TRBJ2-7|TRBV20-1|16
CSARGLPGQADSEQYF
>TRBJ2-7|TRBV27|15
CASSFTGGLAYEQYF
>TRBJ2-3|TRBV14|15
CASSYGRAGTDTQYF
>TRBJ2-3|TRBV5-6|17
CASSLGLAEAVTDTQYF
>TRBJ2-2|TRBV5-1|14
CASSLGSAAGELFF
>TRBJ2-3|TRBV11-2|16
CASNLYGAGAPDTQYF
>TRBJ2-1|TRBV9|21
CASSVGENGLGGRALYNEQFF
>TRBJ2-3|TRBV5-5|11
CASDLTDTQYF
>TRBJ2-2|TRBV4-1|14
CASSRRESTGELFF
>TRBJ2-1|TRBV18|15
CASSHRDRTYNEQFF
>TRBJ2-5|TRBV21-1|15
CASSKGTQDQETQYF
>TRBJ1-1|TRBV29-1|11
CSASGGFEAFF